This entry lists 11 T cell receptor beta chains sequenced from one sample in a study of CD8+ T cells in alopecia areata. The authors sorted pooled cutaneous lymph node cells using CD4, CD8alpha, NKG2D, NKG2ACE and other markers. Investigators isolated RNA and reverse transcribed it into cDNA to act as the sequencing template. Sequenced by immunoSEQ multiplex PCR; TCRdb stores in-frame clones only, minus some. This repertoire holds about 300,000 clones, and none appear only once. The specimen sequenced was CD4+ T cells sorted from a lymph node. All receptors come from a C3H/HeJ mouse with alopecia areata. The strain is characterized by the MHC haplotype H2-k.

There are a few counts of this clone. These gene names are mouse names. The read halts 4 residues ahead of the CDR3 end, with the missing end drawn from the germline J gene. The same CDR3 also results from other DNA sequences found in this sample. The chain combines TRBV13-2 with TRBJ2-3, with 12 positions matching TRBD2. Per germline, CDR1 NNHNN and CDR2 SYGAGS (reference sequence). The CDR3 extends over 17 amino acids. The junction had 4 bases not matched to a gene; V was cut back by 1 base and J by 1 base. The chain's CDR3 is CASGDPGLGGRAETLYF. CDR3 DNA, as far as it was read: TGTGCCAGCGGTGATCCGGGACTGGGGGGACGTGCAGAA.

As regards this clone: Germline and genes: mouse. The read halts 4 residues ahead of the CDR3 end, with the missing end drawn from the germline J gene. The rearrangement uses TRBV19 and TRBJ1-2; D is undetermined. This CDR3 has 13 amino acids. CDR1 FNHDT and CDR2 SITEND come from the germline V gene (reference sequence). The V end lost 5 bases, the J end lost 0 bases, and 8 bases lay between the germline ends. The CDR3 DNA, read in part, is TGTGCCAGCAGCAATCAAGCAAACTCC. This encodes CASSNQANS. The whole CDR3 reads CASSNQANSDYTF.

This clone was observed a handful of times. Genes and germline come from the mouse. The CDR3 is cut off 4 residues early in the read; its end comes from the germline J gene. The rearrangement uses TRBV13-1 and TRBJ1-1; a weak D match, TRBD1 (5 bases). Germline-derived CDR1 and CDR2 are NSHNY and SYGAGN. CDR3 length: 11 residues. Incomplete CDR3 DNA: TGTGCCAGCACCCAGGGCCGA. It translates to CASTQGR. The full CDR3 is CASTQGREVFF.

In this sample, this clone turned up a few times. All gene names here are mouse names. CDR3 in amino acids: CASSPHREGNTGQLYF. The CDR3 DNA, read in part, is TGTGCCAGCAGCCCCCACAGGGAAGGGAACACCGGG. The chain uses TRBV5 and TRBJ2-2, with D possibly TRBD1 on 6 matching bases. Read data end 4 residues before the CDR3 end; the end is taken from the germline J gene. The germline CDR1 and CDR2 sequences are LGHNA and YNLKQL (reference sequence). This CDR3 region has 16 residues. V was trimmed by 4 bases and J by 2 bases, leaving 14 bases between them.

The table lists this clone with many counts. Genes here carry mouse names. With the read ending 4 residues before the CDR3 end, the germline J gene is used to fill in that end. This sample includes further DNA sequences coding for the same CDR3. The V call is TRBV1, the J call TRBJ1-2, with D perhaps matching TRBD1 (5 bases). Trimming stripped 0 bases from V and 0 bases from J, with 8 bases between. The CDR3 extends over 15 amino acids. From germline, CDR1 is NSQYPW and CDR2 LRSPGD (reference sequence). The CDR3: CTCSADRTTNSDYTF. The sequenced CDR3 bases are TGCACCTGCAGTGCAGATCGGACAACAAACTCC.

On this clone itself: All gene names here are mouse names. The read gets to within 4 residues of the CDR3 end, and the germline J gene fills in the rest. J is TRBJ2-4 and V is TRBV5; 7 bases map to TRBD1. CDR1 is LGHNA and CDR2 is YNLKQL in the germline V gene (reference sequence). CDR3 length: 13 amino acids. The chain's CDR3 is CASSQPGQNTLYF. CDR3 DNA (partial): TGTGCCAGCAGCCAACCGGGACAGAAC.

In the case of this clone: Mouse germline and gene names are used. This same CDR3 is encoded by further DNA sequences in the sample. Incomplete CDR3 DNA: TGTGCCAGCAGCCCCCCTGGACTGGGGGTCTAT. This codes for CASSPPGLGVY. The whole CDR3 sequence is CASSPPGLGVYEQYF. V is TRBV5 and J is TRBJ2-7; TRBD2 aligns across 10 bases. The read stops 4 residues short of the end of the CDR3; the missing end is completed from the germline J gene. Germline values: CDR1 LGHNA, CDR2 YNLKQL (reference sequence). The CDR3 spans 15 residues. V dropped 4 bases and J dropped 3; count of bases not matched to a gene: 6.

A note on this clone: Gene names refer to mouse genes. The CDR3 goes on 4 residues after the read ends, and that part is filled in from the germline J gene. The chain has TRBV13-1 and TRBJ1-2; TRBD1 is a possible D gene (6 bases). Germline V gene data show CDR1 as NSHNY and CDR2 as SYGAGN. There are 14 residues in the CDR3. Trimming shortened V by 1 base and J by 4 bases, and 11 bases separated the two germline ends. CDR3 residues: CASSDQRGGSDYTF. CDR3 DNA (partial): TGTGCCAGCAGTGATCAAAGGGGGGGCTCC.

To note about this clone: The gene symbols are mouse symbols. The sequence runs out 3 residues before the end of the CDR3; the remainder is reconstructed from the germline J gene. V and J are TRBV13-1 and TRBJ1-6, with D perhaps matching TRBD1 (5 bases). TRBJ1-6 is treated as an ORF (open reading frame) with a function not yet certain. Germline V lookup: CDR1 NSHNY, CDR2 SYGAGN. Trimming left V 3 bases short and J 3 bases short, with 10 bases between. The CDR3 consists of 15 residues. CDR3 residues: CASSGGDSYNSPLYF. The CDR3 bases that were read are TGTGCCAGCAGTGGGGGAGACAGCTATAATTCGCCC.

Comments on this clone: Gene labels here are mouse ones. CDR3 DNA, as far as it was read: TGTGCCAGCGGTGAAGACACAAACTCC. Translation: CASGEDTNS. The full CDR3 is CASGEDTNSDYTF. The chain has TRBV13-2 and TRBJ1-2; no clear D. The read terminates 4 residues ahead of where the CDR3 ends, so the germline J gene completes it. Germline loops: CDR1 NNHNN, CDR2 SYGAGS (reference sequence). This CDR3 region has 13 residues. V lost 2 bases to trimming and J lost 0 bases, with 5 bases between them.

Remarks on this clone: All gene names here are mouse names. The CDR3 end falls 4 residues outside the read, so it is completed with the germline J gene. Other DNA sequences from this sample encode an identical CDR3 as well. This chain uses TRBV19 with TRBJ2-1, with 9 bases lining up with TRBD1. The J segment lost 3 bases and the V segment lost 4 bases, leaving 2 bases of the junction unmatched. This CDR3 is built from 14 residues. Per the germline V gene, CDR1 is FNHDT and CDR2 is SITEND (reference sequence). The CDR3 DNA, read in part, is TGTGCCAGCAGTCCGGGACAGGGCTATGCT. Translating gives CASSPGQGYA. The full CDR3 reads CASSPGQGYAEQFF.